This T cell receptor beta chain appears in the sequencing data of a study of CD8+ T cells in alopecia areata. Study as a whole: The drug, oral tofacitinib, was given to treated patients at 5 to 10 mg twice daily. The drug, tofacitinib, lasted 6 to 18 months, followed by 6 months off drug.

Once RNA had been extracted, it was reverse transcribed into cDNA to act as the sequencing template. Data came from immunoSEQ multiplex PCR; TCRdb stores just in-frame clones and leaves some out. The table lists 220,000 or so clones, 57% of them singletons, with over 0.4% in the top ten. Both peripheral blood and punch biopsies of lesional scalp skin were obtained from patients who had alopecia areata. T lymphocytes (CD4+ and CD8+) were sorted from PBMCs. CDR3 size: 13 residues. The germline V gene encodes CDR1 GTSNPN and CDR2 SVGIG (reference sequence). Trimming shortened V by 4 bases and J by 11 bases, and 15 bases separated the two germline ends. This clone appeared once.

The chain has TRBV30 and TRBJ2-6; D possibly matches TRBD1 or TRBD2 (5 bases each). This clonotype was obtained from a human donor with alopecia areata. This specimen consisted of CD4+ T cells sorted from blood, obtained at week 0. The chain's CDR3 is CAWTRDGNYVLTF. In DNA form, the CDR3 reads TGTGCCTGGACACGGGACGGAAACTACGTCCTGACTTTC.